The source of this T cell receptor (beta chain) is a study of blood T cell repertoires in COVID-19. As for the study in general: Sites in the United States, Italy and Spain provided acute and convalescent COVID-19 samples. PBMCs, B-cell-depleted T cells, or T cells provided the cDNA or gDNA that made up the material.

As originally analysed: Estimates of nucleated cell counts were drawn from the amplification of reference gene primers. Profiled with immunoSEQ multiplex PCR; TCRdb holds only in-frame clones, not every one. V, J and clone size derive from that table, while D and trimming were established from the DNA sequence. This sample has 150,000 to 200,000 clones, with just under 85% found just once. The CDR3 is 17 residues long. CDR1 and CDR2 (germline): LNHDA, SQIVND (reference sequence). V gave up 1 base and J gave up 4 bases, with 17 bases separating them. Sequenced material: peripheral blood. The receptor comes from a man aged 35-49 years who had recovered from COVID-19. This chain links TRBV19 with TRBJ2-1; D is perhaps TRBD2 (6 bases). The CDR3 sequence is CASSIGGRRGSYNEQFF. The CDR3 nucleotides read TGTGCCAGTAGTATAGGGGGAAGGCGGGGTTCATACAATGAGCAGTTCTTC.